This T cell receptor beta chain was recorded in a study of monozygotic twins with inflammatory bowel disease. The germline CDR1 and CDR2 sequences are SQVTM and ANQGSEA. CDR3 length: 13 amino acids. Researchers isolated total RNA from whole blood without sorting T cells. TCRdb re-called the 5' RACE reads; one entry per CDR3 protein, DNA not given. Listed are approximately 330,000 distinct CDR3 sequences; 2% to 2.5% falls within the top ten. Sequencing was carried out using blood. The TCR originated in a human donor with ulcerative colitis or Crohn's disease, or a healthy co-twin of an affected twin (not recorded which). This chain uses TRBV29-1 with TRBJ2-7; the D call from TCRdb, TRBD1, cannot be confirmed without DNA. CDR3 sequence reads: CSHLGTGGTEQYF.